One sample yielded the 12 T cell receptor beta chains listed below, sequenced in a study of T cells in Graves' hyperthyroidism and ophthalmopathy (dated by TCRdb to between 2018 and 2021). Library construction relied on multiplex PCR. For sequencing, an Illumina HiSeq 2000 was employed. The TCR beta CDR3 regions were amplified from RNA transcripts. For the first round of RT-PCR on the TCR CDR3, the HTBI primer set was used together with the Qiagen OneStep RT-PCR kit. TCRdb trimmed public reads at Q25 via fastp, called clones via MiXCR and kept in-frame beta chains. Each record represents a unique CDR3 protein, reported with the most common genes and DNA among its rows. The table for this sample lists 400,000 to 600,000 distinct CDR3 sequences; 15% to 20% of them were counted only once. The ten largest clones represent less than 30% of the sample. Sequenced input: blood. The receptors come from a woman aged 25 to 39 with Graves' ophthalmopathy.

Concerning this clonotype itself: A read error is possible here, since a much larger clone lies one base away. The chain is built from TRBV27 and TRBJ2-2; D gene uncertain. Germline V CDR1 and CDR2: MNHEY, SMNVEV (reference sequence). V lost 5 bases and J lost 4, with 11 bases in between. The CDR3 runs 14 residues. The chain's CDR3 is CASSPFASTGELFF. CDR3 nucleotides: TGTGCCAGCAGTCCGTTCGCGAGCACCGGGGAGCTGTTTTTT.

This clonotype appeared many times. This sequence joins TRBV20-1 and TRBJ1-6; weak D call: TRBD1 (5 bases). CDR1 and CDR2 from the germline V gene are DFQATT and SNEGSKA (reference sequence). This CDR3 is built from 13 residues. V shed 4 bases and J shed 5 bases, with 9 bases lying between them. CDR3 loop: CSATGQNNSPLHF. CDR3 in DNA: TGCAGTGCTACCGGACAAAATAATTCACCCCTCCACTTT.

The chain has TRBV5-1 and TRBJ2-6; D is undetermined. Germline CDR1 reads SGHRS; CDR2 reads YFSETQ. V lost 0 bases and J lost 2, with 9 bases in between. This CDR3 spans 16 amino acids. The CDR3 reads CASSLAEQAGANVLTF. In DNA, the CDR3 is TGCGCCAGCAGCTTGGCGGAGCAGGCTGGGGCCAACGTCCTGACTTTC.

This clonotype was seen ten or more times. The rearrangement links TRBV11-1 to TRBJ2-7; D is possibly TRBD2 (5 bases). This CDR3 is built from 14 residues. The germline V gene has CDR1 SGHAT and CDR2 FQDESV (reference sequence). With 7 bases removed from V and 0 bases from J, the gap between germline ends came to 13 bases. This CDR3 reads CASNGERSSYEQYF. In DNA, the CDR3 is TGTGCCAGCAATGGGGAGAGGAGCTCCTACGAGCAGTACTTC.

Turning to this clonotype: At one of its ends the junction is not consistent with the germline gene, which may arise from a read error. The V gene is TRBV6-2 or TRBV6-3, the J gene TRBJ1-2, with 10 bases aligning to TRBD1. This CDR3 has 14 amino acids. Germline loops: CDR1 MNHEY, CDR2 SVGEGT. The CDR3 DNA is TGTACCAGCAGTAGACAGGGGGCCGGCTATGGCTACACCTTC. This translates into CTSSRQGAGYGYTF.

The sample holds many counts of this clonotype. DNA for the CDR3: TGCGCCAGCAGCTTTGAGATGGCCTATGGCTACACCTTC. It codes for CASSFEMAYGYTF. The chain has TRBV5-1 and TRBJ1-2, with D unresolved. V was clipped by 2 bases and J by 4 bases, with 9 bases between them. Per the germline V gene, CDR1 is SGHRS and CDR2 is YFSETQ. This CDR3 has 13 residues.

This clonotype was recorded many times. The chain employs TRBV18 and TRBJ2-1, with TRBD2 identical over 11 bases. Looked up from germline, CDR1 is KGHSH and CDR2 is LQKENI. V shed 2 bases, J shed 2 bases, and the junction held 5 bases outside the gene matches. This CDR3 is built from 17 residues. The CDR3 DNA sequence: TGTGCCAGCTCACCATCCGCGGGACTAGCGGCCTACAATGAGCAGTTCTTC. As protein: CASSPSAGLAAYNEQFF.

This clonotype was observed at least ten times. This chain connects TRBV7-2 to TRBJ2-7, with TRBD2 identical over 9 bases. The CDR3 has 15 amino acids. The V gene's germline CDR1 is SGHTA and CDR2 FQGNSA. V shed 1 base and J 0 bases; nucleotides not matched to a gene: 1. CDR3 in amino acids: CASSLVAGVSYEQYF. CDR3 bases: TGTGCCAGCAGCTTAGTAGCGGGAGTCTCCTACGAGCAGTACTTC. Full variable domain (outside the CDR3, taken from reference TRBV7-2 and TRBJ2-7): GAGVSQSPSNKVTEKGKDVELRCDPISGHTALYWYRQSLGQGLEFLIYFQGNSAPDKSGLPSDRFSAERTGGSVSTLTIQRTQQEDSAVYLCASSLVAGVSYEQYFGPGTRLTVT.

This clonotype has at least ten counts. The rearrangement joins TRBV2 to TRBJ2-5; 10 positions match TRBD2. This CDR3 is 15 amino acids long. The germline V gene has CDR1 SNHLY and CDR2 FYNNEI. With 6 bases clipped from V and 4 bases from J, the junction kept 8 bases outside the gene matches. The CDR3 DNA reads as TGTGCCAGCAGCCCCACCGGGACTAGCGCAGAGACCCAGTACTTC. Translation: CASSPTGTSAETQYF.

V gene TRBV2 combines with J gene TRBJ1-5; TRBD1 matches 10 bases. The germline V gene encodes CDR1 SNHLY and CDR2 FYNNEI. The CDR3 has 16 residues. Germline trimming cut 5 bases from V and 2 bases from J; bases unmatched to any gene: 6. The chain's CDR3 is CASSRTGGGGNQPQHF. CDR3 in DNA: TGTGCCAGCAGTCGGACAGGGGGGGGGGGCAATCAGCCCCAGCATTTT.

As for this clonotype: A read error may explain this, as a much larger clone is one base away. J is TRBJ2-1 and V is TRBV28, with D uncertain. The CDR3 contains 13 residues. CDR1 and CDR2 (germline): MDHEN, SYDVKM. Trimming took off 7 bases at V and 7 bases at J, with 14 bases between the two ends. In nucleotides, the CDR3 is TGTGCCAGCAACCGGGCTAACGGAAATGAGCAGTTCTTC. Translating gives CASNRANGNEQFF.

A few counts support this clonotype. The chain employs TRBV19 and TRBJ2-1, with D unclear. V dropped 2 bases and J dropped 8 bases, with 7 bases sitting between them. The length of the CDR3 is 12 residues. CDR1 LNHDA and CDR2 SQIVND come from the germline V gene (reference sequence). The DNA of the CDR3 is TGTGCCAGTAGTATATGGCAGTATGAGCAGTTCTTC. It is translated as CASSIWQYEQFF.